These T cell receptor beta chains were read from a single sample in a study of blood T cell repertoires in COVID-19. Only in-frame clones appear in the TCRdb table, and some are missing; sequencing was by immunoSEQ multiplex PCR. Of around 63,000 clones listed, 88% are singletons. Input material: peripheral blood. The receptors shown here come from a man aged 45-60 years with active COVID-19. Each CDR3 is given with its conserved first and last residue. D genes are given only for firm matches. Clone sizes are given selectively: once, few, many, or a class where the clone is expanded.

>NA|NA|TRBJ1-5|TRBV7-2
CASSLDSYGDQPQHF
TGTGCCAGCAGCTTAGACTCCTACGGGGATCAGCCCCAGCATTTT
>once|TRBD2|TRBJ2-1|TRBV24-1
CATSAFQAGEGEQFF
TGTGCCACCAGTGCCTTCCAAGCGGGGGAGGGTGAGCAGTTCTTC
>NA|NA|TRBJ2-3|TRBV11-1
CASSTSGRGGTDTQYF
TGTGCCAGCAGCACCAGCGGCAGGGGGGGCACAGATACGCAGTATTTT
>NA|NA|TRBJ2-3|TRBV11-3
CASSRGALDTQYF
TGTGCCAGCAGCCGTGGGGCTCTGGATACGCAGTATTTT
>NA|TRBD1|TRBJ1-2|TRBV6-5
CASSYTGGYGYTF
TGTGCCAGCAGTTACACAGGGGGCTATGGCTACACCTTC
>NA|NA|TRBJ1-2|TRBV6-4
CASSPEANYGYTF
TGTGCCAGCAGTCCCGAGGCTAACTATGGCTACACCTTC
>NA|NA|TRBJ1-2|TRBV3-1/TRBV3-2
CASSQFGGSDSYGYTF
TGTGCCAGCAGCCAATTCGGGGGATCTGACAGCTATGGCTACACCTTC
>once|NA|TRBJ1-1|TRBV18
CASSPVKSRLSAEAFF
TGTGCCAGCTCACCAGTGAAAAGCCGGTTAAGTGCTGAAGCTTTCTTT
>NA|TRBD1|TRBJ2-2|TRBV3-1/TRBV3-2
CASSQGTGGLGELFF
TGTGCCAGCAGCCAAGGGACAGGGGGCTTAGGGGAGCTGTTTTTT
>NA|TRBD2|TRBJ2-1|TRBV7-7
CASSFERGLRVNEQFF
TGTGCTAGCAGCTTCGAGCGGGGCCTCCGTGTCAATGAGCAGTTCTTC
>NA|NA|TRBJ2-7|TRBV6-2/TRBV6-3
CASSTSSEQYF
TGTGCCAGCAGTACAAGTTCGGAGCAGTACTTC
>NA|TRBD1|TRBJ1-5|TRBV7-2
CASSGGINQPQHF
TGTGCCAGCTCAGGGGGTATCAATCAGCCCCAGCATTTT
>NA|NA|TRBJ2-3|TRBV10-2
CASSDGTFYTDTQYF
TGCGCCAGCAGTGACGGGACATTCTACACAGATACGCAGTATTTT
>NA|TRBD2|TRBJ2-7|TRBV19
CASRGGSYEQYF
TGTGCCTCTCGGGGGGGGTCCTACGAGCAGTACTTC
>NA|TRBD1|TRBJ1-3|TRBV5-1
CASSLQGAEGNTIYF
TGCGCCAGCAGCCTGCAGGGGGCTGAAGGAAACACCATATATTTT
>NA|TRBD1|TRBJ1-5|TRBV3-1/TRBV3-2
CASSQSDRGHQPQHF
TGTGCCAGCAGCCAGTCGGACAGGGGGCATCAGCCCCAGCATTTT
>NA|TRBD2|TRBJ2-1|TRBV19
CASSGSGALRGEQFF
TGTGCCAGTAGTGGAAGCGGGGCCCTTAGGGGTGAGCAGTTCTTC
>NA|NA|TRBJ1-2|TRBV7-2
CASSLVQGENYGYTF
TGTGCCAGCAGCTTAGTACAGGGAGAAAACTATGGCTACACCTTC
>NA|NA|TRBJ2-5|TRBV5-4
CASSSTRSEETQYF
TGTGCCAGCAGCTCCACTAGGTCAGAAGAGACCCAGTACTTC
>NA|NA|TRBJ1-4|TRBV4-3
CASSQDIPGSANEKLFF
TGCGCCAGCAGCCAAGACATACCTGGTTCAGCTAATGAAAAACTGTTTTTT
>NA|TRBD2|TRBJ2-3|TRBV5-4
CASATDGGATDTQYF
TGTGCCAGCGCCACGGACGGGGGGGCGACAGATACGCAGTATTTT
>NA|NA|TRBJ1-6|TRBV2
CASRSTAYNSPLHF
TGTGCCAGCAGGTCGACAGCGTATAATTCACCCCTCCACTTT
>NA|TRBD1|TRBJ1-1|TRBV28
CASSHSRGLTEAFF
TGTGCCAGCAGCCATTCCAGGGGGCTTACTGAAGCTTTCTTT
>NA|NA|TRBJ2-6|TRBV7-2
CASSPRGIPGANVLTF
TGTGCCAGCAGCCCCCGAGGGATCCCTGGGGCCAACGTCCTGACTTTC
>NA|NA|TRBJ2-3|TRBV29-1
CSVVGRSSDTQYF
TGCAGCGTTGTGGGGAGGTCTTCAGATACGCAGTATTTT
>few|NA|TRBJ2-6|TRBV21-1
CASSKARVAGVRANVLTF
TGTGCCAGCAGCAAAGCGCGGGTAGCGGGGGTCAGGGCCAACGTCCTGACTTTC